One TCR beta chain is described in this entry. Its target is not known. The data stem from a study of Tregs in tolerant kidney transplant recipients. CDR3 length: 12 residues. V shed 5 bases and J shed 6 bases, with 10 bases lying between them. Germline CDR1 is MGHDK and CDR2 is SYGVNS. Regarding the study as a whole: Validation in larger populations is needed because few patients were studied. Changing PCR primers prevented nucleotide comparison between some patients' samples. No direct test of biological reproducibility was done here.

Profiled with immunoSEQ multiplex PCR; TCRdb holds only in-frame clones, not every one. The sample consists of tens of thousands of clones, roughly 90% of them appearing once. Mixed chimerism was transient after nonmyeloablative marrow transplants from related graft donors. Unstimulated Tregs (CD4+CD25+CD127-) and CD4+CD25- non-Tregs were sorted from PBMCs. This specimen consisted of CD4+ T cells from blood (PBMCs), obtained 24 months after the transplant. This rearrangement joins TRBV25-1 to TRBJ2-5; possibly TRBD1 for D (6 bases). This TCR was recovered from a human patient who received a combined kidney and bone marrow transplant. Some T cells may be provided by the graft donor. Here the CDR3 DNA reads TGTGCCAGCAGTACAGGGATGAAGACCCAGTACTTC. Amino acids: CASSTGMKTQYF. Looking up the rest from reference TRBV25-1 and TRBJ2-5 gives the full variable domain: EADIYQTPRYLVIGTGKKITLECSQTMGHDKMYWYQQDPGMELHLIHYSYGVNSTEKGDLSSESTVSRIRTEHFPLTLESARPSHTSQYLCASSTGMKTQYFGPGTRLLVL.